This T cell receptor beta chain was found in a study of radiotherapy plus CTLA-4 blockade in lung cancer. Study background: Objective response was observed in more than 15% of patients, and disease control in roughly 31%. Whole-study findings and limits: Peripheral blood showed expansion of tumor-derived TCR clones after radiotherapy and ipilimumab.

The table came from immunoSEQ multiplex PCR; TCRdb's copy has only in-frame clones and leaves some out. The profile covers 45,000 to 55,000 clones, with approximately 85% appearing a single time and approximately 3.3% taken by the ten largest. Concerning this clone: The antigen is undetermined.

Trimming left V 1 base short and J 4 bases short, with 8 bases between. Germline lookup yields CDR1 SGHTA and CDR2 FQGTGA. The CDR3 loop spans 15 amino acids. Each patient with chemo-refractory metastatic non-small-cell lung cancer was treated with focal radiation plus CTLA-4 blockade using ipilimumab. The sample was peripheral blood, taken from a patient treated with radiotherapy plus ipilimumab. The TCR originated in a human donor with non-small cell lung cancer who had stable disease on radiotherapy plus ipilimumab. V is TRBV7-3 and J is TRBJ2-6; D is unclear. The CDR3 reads CASSLMRGGANVLTF. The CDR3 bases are TGTGCCAGCAGCTTAATGCGCGGCGGGGCCAACGTCCTGACTTTC.